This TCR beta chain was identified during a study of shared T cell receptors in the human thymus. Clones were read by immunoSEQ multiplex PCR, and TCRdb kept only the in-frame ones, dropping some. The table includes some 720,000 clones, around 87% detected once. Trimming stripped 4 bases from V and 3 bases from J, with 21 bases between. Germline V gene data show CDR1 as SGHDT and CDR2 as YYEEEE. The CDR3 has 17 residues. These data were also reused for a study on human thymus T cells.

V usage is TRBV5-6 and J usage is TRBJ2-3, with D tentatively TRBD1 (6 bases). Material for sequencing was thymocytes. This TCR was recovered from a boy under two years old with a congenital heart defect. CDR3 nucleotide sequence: TGTGCCAGCAGCCCGAAAAGACTCTCCCAGGGGACAGATACGCAGTATTTT. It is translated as CASSPKRLSQGTDTQYF.